The present T cell receptor (beta chain) was sequenced within a study of cytomegalovirus exposure and HLA in healthy donors (dated by TCRdb to 2017 to 2019). With respect to the entire study: An earlier analysis of some 600 of the donors reported 276 Gb of sequence data and 117 million unique TCR beta sequences obtained from about 179 million T cells. Roughly 310 gigabases of sequencing data and approximately 80 million unique TCR sequences were included in an early release covering about 620 HLA-typed donors. The genetic ancestry cluster associated with self-reported Caucasian donors included roughly 84% of the roughly 380 genotyped donors. The aim of the study was to test whether cataloging public T cell receptors could identify signatures of past pathogen exposure. The study profiled the T cell repertoires of hundreds of subjects by immunosequencing and related them to cytomegalovirus serostatus. In addition to the first cohort of 666 subjects, a separate validation cohort of 130 or so different subjects was used. To predict cytomegalovirus infection status, the study combined high-throughput TCR immunosequencing, statistical association of individual TCRs with disease status, and machine learning. A later analysis re-examined previously published TCR beta repertoires from more than 600 donors and added high-resolution HLA genotyping to investigate patterns of TCR occurrence. The later analysis used no new phenotypic data to find candidate immune exposures, relying instead on TCR beta sequences and their occurrence across donors. An earlier analysis of more than 450 of the donors used high-throughput TCR beta sequencing to judge whether each TCR beta V gene segment behaved as functional or pseudogenic. Donor age, sex, ethnicity and CMV serostatus were compiled alongside the repertoire data. Genome-wide SNP genotypes for about 65% of the roughly 700 donors were used in a later genetic analysis, which treated that subset as a discovery cohort. All discovery cohort repertoires had been generated on a single sequencing platform. HLA typing covered class I and class II loci at four-digit resolution. Typing coverage differed by locus: A, B, C, DRB1 and DQB1 were typed in roughly 629-630 donors, DQA1 in about 500, DPA1 in around 600, and DPB1 in around 440. Roughly five DR-DQ haplotypes were treated as single units for association and clustering because of strong linkage in the cohort. On average, 235,054 unique TCR beta nucleotide sequences were sequenced per donor among more than 350 genotyped donors of the cohort, with roughly 18% of those sequences being non-productive.

Inclusive of the bounding cysteine and phenylalanine, the CDR3 is 16 residues long. CDR3 DNA only is kept here, 48 bases in frame from base 1. Trimming takes 2 bases off V and 5 bases off J; junction bases not matched to a gene: 11. CDR1 is given as MNHEY and CDR2 as SVGAGI, both from the germline V gene. Comments on this clone: It has no known antigen specificity. Qualities for individual bases were not recorded, and no much larger clone is one base off.

The library was produced with the immunoSEQ multiplex PCR assay. For the multiplex PCR, a mixture combining 60 forward primers for TCR Vbeta segments and 13 reverse primers for TCR Jbeta segments was used. The CDR3 region of rearranged TCR beta genes was amplified from genomic DNA with a multiplex PCR assay. On the Illumina HiSeq System, the amplified TCR beta libraries were sequenced as 87-base-pair reads. Regarding the original processing steps: A later analysis tallied 75 million to 95 million unique TCR beta chains across the 660 or so repertoires, and some 12 million of those chains were shared by two or more donors. A nearest-neighbor algorithm error-corrected the raw reads and collapsed the reads into unique sequences, merging closely related sequences to remove PCR and sequencing errors. Alignment of CDR3 sequences to IMGT reference sequences was used to assign V, D and J gene segments. Each retained sequence needed at least a six-nucleotide match to both a V gene segment and a J gene segment. A rearrangement counted as productive if the CDR3 had no stop codons and remained in frame with V and J, and every other rearrangement counted as non-productive. CDR3 was defined according to IMGT convention as the region running from the second conserved V-encoded cysteine to the conserved J-encoded phenylalanine. The earlier analysis of some 580 of the donors excluded any sequence lacking an unambiguous match to a single V gene segment. An earlier analysis of fewer than 750 of the donors called V segments functional above 56.7% productive rearrangements and segregating when the between-donor standard deviation exceeded 5%. A statistical classification framework was built for diagnosing cytomegalovirus status from the catalog of TCR beta chain sequences. A later analysis assigned V and J genes by comparing TCR nucleotide sequences with IMGT/GENE-DB human TR gene sequences. The TCRdist pipeline was used in a later analysis to assign CDR3 sequences and most-parsimonious VDJ recombination scenarios. In a later analysis, every TCR beta chain was defined by the combination of its CDR3 amino acid sequence and its V-gene family, and reads without a unique V-gene family were dropped. A later analysis removed 592 highly shared, low-generation-probability nucleotide sequences to deal with suspected cross-contamination and a sequencing artifact. A later analysis calculated a clonal expansion index for each public chain from normalized within-repertoire ranks of inferred template counts. Generation probabilities in a later analysis came from a VDJ recombination model fitted to out-of-frame rearrangements, and those results were checked against IGoR. A later analysis scored TCR-TCR, TCR-HLA and TCR-CMV co-occurrence with hypergeometric tests, applying a repertoire-size bias correction to TCR pairs. To estimate false discovery rates, a later analysis permuted the HLA or CMV assignments 20 times. A later analysis grouped co-occurring TCRs with DBSCAN, adding TCRdist sequence similarity when clustering within HLA-allele-positive subsets. Co-occurrence clustering excluded repertoires with fewer than 30,000 or more than 120,000 public chains, plus five with anomalous nucleotide sharing. Entries here come from immuneACCESS through TCRdb and include only in-frame sequences with V and J called. Some clones fail to appear in such tables; in the studies checked, an unresolved V gene covers under half of the shortfall, and the cause of the remainder is unknown. That table supplies the V and J calls and clone size; D and trimming were determined from the DNA. This sample gives about 96,000 clones in total; roughly 74% of them show up just once. The ten largest clones add up to roughly 3% of the sample.

Results and caveats for the whole study, not just this receptor: In this cohort, only TCR beta chains were sequenced, and detectable features were limited by the absence of alpha or paired-chain data. In a later analysis, 15,000 to 20,000 TCR beta sequences were associated with specific HLA alleles at a false discovery rate of 0.05. A further reported finding was that TCR beta sequences accurately predicted the HLA-A and HLA-B alleles for most subjects in the first cohort. HLA typing was unavailable for some donors at each locus, so association tests used only the typed subset. For the cohort, immune exposure information was limited to CMV serostatus. Compared with equally common non-associated chains, HLA-associated TCR beta chains in a later analysis were more clonally expanded and had lower generation probabilities. Linkage disequilibrium might explain the correlated functional status among segregating V segments, but an unknown experimental factor could not be excluded. Presence/absence analyses assumed roughly uniform sequencing depth across donors, an assumption that may not hold. In vitro tests confirmed that a few of the cytomegalovirus-associated TCR beta chains recognize cytomegalovirus antigens. Several of the top co-occurrence clusters appeared to be linked to parvovirus B19, influenza, CMV and Epstein-Barr virus, according to a later analysis. The earlier analysis of fewer than 750 of the donors excluded some 16 rarely observed V segments, including chromosome 9 orphons, because counts were too low. In a later analysis, most CMV-associated TCR beta chains were found to appear HLA-restricted, with HLA associations seemingly driven largely by CMV exposure. A cluster of highly shared sequence variants was judged likely to represent a technical artifact of the sequencing pipeline. An earlier analysis of around 540 of the donors showed that most TCR beta V segments appeared in productive rearrangements either about 90% or about 30% of the time, which broadly matched IMGT annotations. In a later genetic analysis, fewer N-insertions in productive TCRs were reported among donors in an Asian-associated ancestry cluster than the approximately 710-donor mean. Strong co-occurrence of HLA alleles, especially DR and DQ, made assigning TCR associations to individual alleles difficult. A later genetic analysis associated a missense DCLRE1C variant with V-gene and J-gene trimming of TCR beta chains, and an independent cohort replicated the association. In the study, 164 TCR beta chains were listed as associated with cytomegalovirus. In a later analysis, TCR association rates were found to vary across HLA loci, with the most associated TCRs seen for DRB1 alleles and the fewest for HLA-C alleles. It was suggested by the authors that the approach could potentially be generalized to other disease states and immunological phenotypes. The classifier was reported to diagnose cytomegalovirus status with high specificity and sensitivity in both the original cohort and the validation cohort. Because the 87-base-pair reads could not distinguish some IMGT-functional V segments, including TRBV6-2 and TRBV6-3, those segments were excluded. Most TCR sequences were observed very rarely across donors, whereas some public TCRs were present in many individuals.

The cohort was made up of 500 to 800 healthy bone marrow donors. At the time of sampling, all cohort members were nominally healthy, though unrecorded immune exposures were likely present. The donor tested CMV seropositive, placing the donor among the 290 or so seropositive members of the cohort. A peripheral blood sample was provided by each donor, and peripheral blood mononuclear cells were used for TCR beta sequencing. Genomic DNA was extracted from the blood cell samples with the Qiagen DNeasy Blood Extraction Kit. The sequence joins TRBV6-5 to TRBJ2-5; 7 middle bases align to TRBD2. Sample: PBMCs. This TCR was recovered from a female donor in good health and CMV-seropositive. The CDR3 is CASSYAYASGGETQYF. In nucleotide form, the sequence is TGTGCCAGCAGTTACGCCTATGCTAGCGGTGGGGAGACCCAGTACTTC.